A selection of T cell receptor beta chains follows, all from one sample in a study of regulatory and conventional T cells in RAG deficiency. The repertoire was sequenced with immunoSEQ multiplex PCR; TCRdb's copy has only in-frame clones and lacks some. Altogether fewer than 40,000 clones are present, 90% to 96% being singletons, with the ten largest covering about 0.32%. These data are also associated with another study on regulatory T cells.

Input material: CD25- CD4+ T cells sorted from blood. All receptors come from a human donor in good health. Both conserved end residues are part of each CDR3. The D gene is left open where the match is weak. Where a row states a size, it is once, few, many or the class of an expanded clone; other rows omit it.

abundance	j_gene	d_gene	v_gene	CDR3nt	CDR3aa
-	TRBJ1-1	-	TRBV30	TGTGCCTGGAGTGTACAGGGGAACACTGAAGCTTTCTTT	CAWSVQGNTEAFF
-	TRBJ1-2	TRBD1	TRBV7-2	TGTGCCAGCAGCTTAGGGACAGGGAGTGGCTATGGCTACACCTTC	CASSLGTGSGYGYTF
-	TRBJ1-1	TRBD1	TRBV30	TGTGCCTGGAGTGCTAACAGGGGAGCCACTGAAGCTTTCTTT	CAWSANRGATEAFF
-	TRBJ1-5	-	TRBV30	TGTGCCTGGAGTGTATTCAGGCGGGGGGGCGTTGGTAATCAGCCCCAGCATTTT	CAWSVFRRGGVGNQPQHF
-	TRBJ2-7	TRBD1	TRBV11-2	TGTGCCAGCAGCTTAATGGTACGGACAGGGGGATCCTACGAGCAGTACTTC	CASSLMVRTGGSYEQYF
-	TRBJ2-1	TRBD1	TRBV12-5	TGTGCTAGTGGTTTGCTCCGGGACAGGGTTGGACCGAGAGATTACAATGAGCAGTTCTTC	CASGLLRDRVGPRDYNEQFF
-	TRBJ2-7	-	TRBV19	TGTGCCAGTACTTGGACAGACTACGAGCAGTACTTC	CASTWTDYEQYF
-	TRBJ1-1	TRBD1	TRBV30	TGTGCCTGGAACTACAGGGGCGCTGAAGCTTTCTTT	CAWNYRGAEAFF
-	TRBJ1-4	-	TRBV4-1	TGCGCCAGCAGCCAAGATGTCAGGGCAGGAACTAATGAAAAACTGTTTTTT	CASSQDVRAGTNEKLFF
-	TRBJ1-1	-	TRBV6-6	TGTGCCAGCAGTCAAAAAGCATACGGGGGGAACACTGAAGCTTTCTTT	CASSQKAYGGNTEAFF
once	TRBJ2-5	TRBD1	TRBV7-9	TGTGCCAGCAGCGGGGGCTGGGACAGTCAAGAGACCCAGTACTTC	CASSGGWDSQETQYF
-	TRBJ2-4	TRBD2	TRBV5-4	TGTGCCAGCAGCTATCTAGCGGGAGTCGGGTTGGTCAAAAACATTCAGTACTTC	CASSYLAGVGLVKNIQYF
-	TRBJ2-7	-	TRBV7-8	TGTGCCAGCAGTTACACTTCGGGCGAGCAGTACTTC	CASSYTSGEQYF
once	TRBJ2-6	-	TRBV30	TGTGCCTGGAGTGCCGACAGGACTGGGGCCAACGTCCTGACTTTC	CAWSADRTGANVLTF
-	TRBJ1-3	-	TRBV14	TGTGCCAGCAGCCTCCCGAGTGGAAACACCATATATTTT	CASSLPSGNTIYF
-	TRBJ1-2	TRBD1	TRBV29-1	TGCAGCGTTGAAGATGTGCAGGGGGCCTATGGCTACACCTTC	CSVEDVQGAYGYTF
-	TRBJ1-3	TRBD1	TRBV6-1	TGTGCCAGCAGTGATCAACGAAGGACAGGCTCTGGAAACACCATATATTTT	CASSDQRRTGSGNTIYF
-	TRBJ1-2	-	TRBV5-1	TGCGCCAGCAGCTTGGGGGGGACAAATTCTAACTATGGCTACACCTTC	CASSLGGTNSNYGYTF
-	TRBJ2-2	-	TRBV7-3	TGTGCCAGCAGCTTCGGGGGAAGGGGCGGGGAGCTGTTTTTT	CASSFGGRGGELFF
once	TRBJ2-1	-	TRBV9	TGTGCCAGCAGAAATAGCGACAACAATGAGCAGTTCTTC	CASRNSDNNEQFF
-	TRBJ1-5	TRBD1	TRBV5-1	TGCGCCAGCAGCGCCGGGACAGGGGGCGGAGGAGGACAGCCCCAGCATTTT	CASSAGTGGGGGQPQHF
-	TRBJ2-3	-	TRBV7-9	TGTGCCAGCAGCTTACTAGCGAGTAGCGCAGATACGCAGTATTTT	CASSLLASSADTQYF
-	TRBJ1-2	-	TRBV11-2	TGTGCCAGCAGACTATGGGGGCAGACTACCTATGGCTACACCTTC	CASRLWGQTTYGYTF
-	TRBJ2-5	TRBD2	TRBV19	TGTGCCAGTAGTAGTCAGGCTAGCGGGAGTATGAAGACCCAGTACTTC	CASSSQASGSMKTQYF
-	TRBJ1-6	-	TRBV5-1	TGCGCCAGCAAGTCGGGGGGAAATTTAGATTCACCCCTCCACTTT	CASKSGGNLDSPLHF
-	TRBJ1-2	TRBD1	TRBV27	TGTGCCAGCTCCCGGACAGGGGAAGCTAACTATGGCTACACCTTC	CASSRTGEANYGYTF
-	TRBJ2-7	TRBD1	TRBV12-5	TGTGCTAGTGGTCAGCCGGGACAGGAAATGGGCGACGAGCAGTACTTC	CASGQPGQEMGDEQYF
once	TRBJ2-3	-	TRBV11-3	TGTGCCAGCAGCGGCGACTCCACAGATACGCAGTATTTT	CASSGDSTDTQYF
-	TRBJ2-1	TRBD2	TRBV19	TGTGCCAGTAGTATCTTCAGCGGGGGTAGCTCCTACAATGAGCAGTTCTTC	CASSIFSGGSSYNEQFF
-	TRBJ2-5	-	TRBV11-2	TGTGCCAGCAGCTTAGAAGGGGGGACCCAGTACTTC	CASSLEGGTQYF
-	TRBJ2-7	-	TRBV2	TGTGCCAGCAGTGGGCTCCGGGACACTCACGAGCAGTACTTC	CASSGLRDTHEQYF
-	TRBJ1-2	-	TRBV10-3	TGTGCCATCAGTGCGGAGGATAGAGGTGGCTACACCTTC	CAISAEDRGGYTF
-	TRBJ2-1	TRBD1	TRBV7-7	TGTGCTAGCAGCCTCTCAGACAGGGAAAATGAGCAGTTCTTC	CASSLSDRENEQFF
once	TRBJ1-1	-	TRBV27	TGTGCCAGCAGTCCACAGCAGAGAAACCTGAACACTGAAGCTTTCTTT	CASSPQQRNLNTEAFF
-	TRBJ2-5	TRBD1	TRBV6-6	TGTGCCAGCAGTAATCCGGACAGGGGATGGGAGACCCAGTACTTC	CASSNPDRGWETQYF
few	TRBJ2-5	TRBD1	TRBV10-3	TGTGCCATCGGTACCGGGACAGGGGGCGTCCCCCAGTACTTC	CAIGTGTGGVPQYF
-	TRBJ2-7	-	TRBV19	TGTGCCAGTAGTGCGCGCGGGGGCGCCTACGAGCAGTACTTC	CASSARGGAYEQYF
-	TRBJ2-5	TRBD2	TRBV9	TGTGCCAGCAGCGTAGATTCGGGAGGGCAAGAGACCCAGTACTTC	CASSVDSGGQETQYF
-	TRBJ2-7	TRBD1	TRBV27	TGTGCCAGCAGTTCAAACCCCGGGACAGGGGTGGGCTACGAGCAGTACTTC	CASSSNPGTGVGYEQYF
-	TRBJ1-3	-	TRBV19	TGTGCCAGTAGTATAGCCGGCGGGAGAAACTCTGGAAACACCATATATTTT	CASSIAGGRNSGNTIYF
-	TRBJ2-2	TRBD1	TRBV5-1	TGCGCCAGCAGTCAAGGACAGGGGGCGTCCGGGGAGCTGTTTTTT	CASSQGQGASGELFF
-	TRBJ1-2	TRBD1	TRBV29-1	TGCAGCGCCGACGACAGGGCCAACTATGGCTACACCTTC	CSADDRANYGYTF
once	TRBJ2-4	TRBD1	TRBV6-1	TGTGCCAGCAGTGATCCTCGGACAGGAAACATTCAGTACTTC	CASSDPRTGNIQYF
few	TRBJ1-3	-	TRBV10-2	TGCGCCAGCGGAGCCCTAAGCTCTGGAAACACCATATATTTT	CASGALSSGNTIYF
-	TRBJ2-2	-	TRBV10-2	TGCGCCAGCAGGCCGGCAACAGTAGCCGGGGAGCTGTTTTTT	CASRPATVAGELFF
once	TRBJ2-2	-	TRBV5-4	TGTGCCAGCAGCTTGGGTGTACTAGGCAGCACCGGGGAGCTGTTTTTT	CASSLGVLGSTGELFF
-	TRBJ1-1	-	TRBV7-2	TGTGCCAGCAGCTTAAATCCGGGACAGAACACTGAAGCTTTCTTT	CASSLNPGQNTEAFF
-	TRBJ2-1	TRBD2	TRBV7-2	TGTGCCAGCATCCGACTAGCGGGGTACAATGAGCAGTTCTTC	CASIRLAGYNEQFF
-	TRBJ2-5	-	TRBV5-1	TGCGCCAGCATCCCGCGCCCGGGGGTCCAAGGGACCCAGTACTTC	CASIPRPGVQGTQYF
once	TRBJ2-5	-	TRBV9	TGTGCCAGCAGCGTAGGAGGGAGGCACCAAGAGACCCAGTACTTC	CASSVGGRHQETQYF
-	TRBJ2-7	TRBD1	TRBV10-3	TGTGCCACGGGCCGGGGACAGAGCTCCTACGAGCAGTACTTC	CATGRGQSSYEQYF
few	TRBJ2-7	-	TRBV6-5	TGTGCCAGCATCGGAGGCGGACACGAGCAGTACTTC	CASIGGGHEQYF
-	TRBJ2-7	-	TRBV4-3	TGCGCCAGCAGCCAAGAAAGAGAATCCTACGAGCAGTACTTC	CASSQERESYEQYF
-	TRBJ2-7	TRBD2	TRBV6-4	TGTGCCAGCAGTGACCAATCCGGACTAGCGGGAGGCATCTACGCCAACGAGCAGTACTTC	CASSDQSGLAGGIYANEQYF
once	TRBJ2-3	-	TRBV6-1	TGTGCCAGCAGTGTTTCCTTCGGAGAAACGCAGTATTTT	CASSVSFGETQYF
few	TRBJ1-3	-	TRBV6-5	TGTGCCAGCAGTTCCCGGACAACGTTCTCTGGAAACACCATATATTTT	CASSSRTTFSGNTIYF
few	TRBJ2-5	-	TRBV30	TGTGCCTGGAGTGTACGCGCGCAAGAGACCCAGTACTTC	CAWSVRAQETQYF
-	TRBJ2-1	-	TRBV19	TGTGCCAGTAGTGAACAATGGGAAAGGGCCAGGGAGTTCTTC	CASSEQWERAREFF
-	TRBJ2-3	TRBD2	TRBV14	TGTGCCAGTAGTAAACTAGCGGGAGGGCCAGATACGCAGTATTTT	CASSKLAGGPDTQYF